The clone carrying this T cell receptor (beta chain) was recorded once. This specimen belongs to a study of blood T cell repertoires in COVID-19. In the study overall: Sources were T cells, B-cell-depleted T cells, or PBMCs; the material itself was cDNA or gDNA.

This CDR3 contains 14 residues. Trimming cost V 3 bases and J 0 bases, with 8 bases left between them. Germline CDR1 and CDR2: KGHSH and LQKENI. The repertoire was sequenced with immunoSEQ multiplex PCR; TCRdb's copy has only in-frame clones and lacks some. The data hold 100,000 to 140,000 clones, with about three quarters observed a single time. The sample consisted of peripheral blood. The chain couples TRBV18 to TRBJ1-1, with D unclear. The receptor was isolated from a man in his sixties or seventies with acute or convalescent COVID-19. The CDR3 reads CASSPPRVNTEAFF. CDR3 coding DNA: TGTGCCAGCTCACCTCCGAGAGTGAACACTGAAGCTTTCTTT.